These 5 T cell receptor beta chains were sequenced from one sample in a study of T cells after yellow fever vaccination. TCRdb analysed the 5' RACE reads with MiXCR anew, one entry per CDR3 protein. The table records hundreds of thousands of distinct CDR3 sequences, 18% of them present only once. Sequencing was performed on PBMCs, taken before the yellow fever booster vaccination. These receptors all come from a man aged 18 to 35 who received the YFV17D yellow fever vaccine.

The table lists this clonotype with a few counts. The chain carries TRBV6-5 and TRBJ2-3; 7 bases match TRBD1. The CDR3 sequence is 16 residues long. The J segment lost 2 bases and the V segment lost 4 bases, leaving 9 bases of the junction unmatched. CDR1 is MNHEY, CDR2 SVGAGI, per germline. For the CDR3, the DNA is TGTGCCAGCAGTTCTACAGGGGTTTCCTACACAGATACGCAGTATTTT. Translation gives CASSSTGVSYTDTQYF.

The chain couples TRBV5-6 to TRBJ2-5, with TRBD2 matching 8 bases. The CDR3 totals 16 residues. The junction had 12 bases not matched to a gene; V was cut back by 5 bases and J by 3 bases. CDR1 is SGHDT, CDR2 YYEEEE, per germline. The CDR3 loop reads CASSPGGGRAKETQYF. The CDR3 region has the DNA TGTGCCAGCAGTCCAGGCGGGGGGCGGGCGAAAGAGACCCAGTACTTC. Variable domain in full (rest from reference TRBV5-6 and TRBJ2-5): DAGVTQSPTHLIKTRGQQVTLRCSPKSGHDTVSWYQQALGQGPQFIFQYYEEEERQRGNFPDRFSGHQFPNYSSELNVNALLLGDSALYLCASSPGGGRAKETQYFGPGTRLLVL.

In this sample, this clonotype turned up a few times. The V and J genes are TRBV6-2 or TRBV6-3 and TRBJ2-3, with TRBD2 identical over 12 bases. V gave up 6 bases and J gave up 9 bases; unmatched junction bases: 13. The CDR3 runs 16 residues. The germline CDR1 and CDR2 sequences are MNHEY and SVGEGT. The CDR3 loop is CASSNGLAGPLSTQYF. The CDR3, as DNA: TGTGCCAGCAGCAACGGACTAGCGGGGCCTCTAAGCACGCAGTATTTT.

CDR3 nucleotides: TGTGCCAGCAGCGTGGACAGGGGAGAGGCCTACGAGCAGTACTTC. It yields the protein CASSVDRGEAYEQYF. The chain uses TRBV7-7 and TRBJ2-7, with 9 bases that match TRBD1. After removal of 5 bases from V and 2 bases from J, the junction contained 7 bases not matched to a gene. Germline-derived CDR1 and CDR2 are SSHAT and FNYEAQ (reference sequence). The CDR3 consists of 15 residues.

The table lists this clonotype with a few counts. The chain links TRBV10-3 to TRBJ2-2; D is tentatively TRBD1 or TRBD2 (6 bases each). Trimming shortened V by 0 bases and J by 3 bases, and 11 bases separated the two germline ends. The CDR3 has 16 residues. Germline-derived CDR1 and CDR2 are ENHRY and SYGVKD. CDR3 residues: CAISESGGRHTGELFF. The CDR3 DNA follows: TGTGCCATCAGTGAGTCTGGGGGGCGTCACACCGGGGAGCTGTTTTTT.